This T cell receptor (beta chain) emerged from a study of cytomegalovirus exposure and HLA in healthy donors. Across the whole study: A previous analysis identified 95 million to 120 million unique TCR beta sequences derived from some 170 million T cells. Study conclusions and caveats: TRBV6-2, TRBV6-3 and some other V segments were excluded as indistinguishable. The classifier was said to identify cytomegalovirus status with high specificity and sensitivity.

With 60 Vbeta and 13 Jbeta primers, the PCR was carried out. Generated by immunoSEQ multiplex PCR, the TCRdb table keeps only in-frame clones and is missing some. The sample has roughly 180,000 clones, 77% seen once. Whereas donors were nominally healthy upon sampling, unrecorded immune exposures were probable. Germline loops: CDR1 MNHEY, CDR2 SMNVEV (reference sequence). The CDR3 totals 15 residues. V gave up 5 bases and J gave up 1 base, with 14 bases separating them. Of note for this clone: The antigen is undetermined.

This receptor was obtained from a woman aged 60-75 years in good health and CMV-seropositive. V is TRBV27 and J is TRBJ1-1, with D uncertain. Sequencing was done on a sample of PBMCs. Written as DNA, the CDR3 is TGTGCCAGCAGTCCATACGCGTTAGAGAACACTGAAGCTTTCTTT. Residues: CASSPYALENTEAFF.